The clone carrying this T cell receptor (beta chain) was seen repeatedly, ten times or more. The source of the sample is a study of T-cell reconstitution after alpha-beta-depleted transplantation in children. The authors prepared the TCRbeta library with unique molecular identifiers. TCRdb analysed the PCR reads with MiXCR anew, one entry per CDR3 protein. The sample carries 600,000 to 700,000 distinct CDR3 sequences, roughly 15% recorded once. This receptor was taken from a human donor who donated a stem cell graft to a child with acute myeloid leukemia. This material consisted of PBMCs from the stem cell graft donor, taken from the stem cell graft.

CDR3 protein: CATSRDGVAFNSPLHF. CDR3 in DNA: TGTGCCACCAGCAGAGACGGGGTGGCCTTTAATTCACCCCTCCACTTT. This sequence joins TRBV15 and TRBJ1-6; D is undetermined. The CDR3 has 16 amino acids. V lost 0 bases to trimming and J lost 6 bases, with 12 bases between them. Germline values: CDR1 LNHNV, CDR2 YYDKDF (reference sequence).